These 26 T cell receptor beta chains were all obtained from the same sample, sequenced in a study of blood T cell repertoires in COVID-19. Repertoires were generated with immunoSEQ multiplex PCR, while TCRdb's copy carries only in-frame clones and drops some. The table records approximately 94,000 clones, 80% to 90% of them present only once. Input material: peripheral blood. These receptors originate from a man aged 60 to 69 with acute or convalescent COVID-19.

The rearrangement uses TRBV5-4 and TRBJ2-1; 8 nucleotides align to TRBD1. The CDR3 is 15 residues long. CDR1 is SGHNT and CDR2 is YYREEE in the germline V gene (reference sequence). The V gene end was trimmed by 6 bases and the J gene end by 5 bases; junction bases not matched to a gene: 10. CDR3 nucleotide sequence: TGTGCCAGCACCCGGTCAGACAGGGGCGACAATGAGCAGTTCTTC. It codes for CASTRSDRGDNEQFF.

The chain carries TRBV3-1 (or the pseudogene TRBV3-2) and TRBJ1-2; the D gene is possibly TRBD1 (6 bases). The V gene lost 1 base and the J gene lost 8 bases, with 14 bases spanning the gap. CDR1 and CDR2 (germline): LGHDT, YNNKEL (reference sequence). This CDR3 is 14 amino acids long. As DNA, the CDR3 is TGTGCCAGCAGCCAAGCGGGGGGGCCGGGAGGCTACACCTTC. It encodes CASSQAGGPGGYTF.

The chain has TRBV2 and TRBJ1-4, with no clear D. Trimming left V 6 bases short and J 4 bases short, with 12 bases between. Germline V gene lookup returns CDR1 SNHLY and CDR2 FYNNEI. This CDR3 has 14 residues. Here the CDR3 DNA reads TGTGCCAGCAGGAAGCTTTTCATTAATGAAAAACTGTTTTTT. Translated: CASRKLFINEKLFF.

This chain links TRBV7-2 with TRBJ2-1, with 15 bases aligning to TRBD2. After removal of 3 bases from V and 7 bases from J, the junction contained 4 bases not matched to a gene. Germline V gene sequence: CDR1 SGHTA, CDR2 FQGNSA. The CDR3 covers 16 residues. The CDR3 DNA reads as TGTGCCAGCAGCTTTCCCGGGACTAGCGGGGGGAATGAGCAGTTCTTC. The encoded protein is CASSFPGTSGGNEQFF.

The chain carries TRBV24-1 and TRBJ2-1, with 8 positions matching TRBD2. Germline CDR1 and CDR2: KGHDR and SFDVKD. Germline trimming cut 3 bases from V and 4 bases from J; bases unmatched to any gene: 7. This CDR3 has 16 residues. This chain's CDR3 is CATSDQGRGEYNEQFF. In DNA, the CDR3 is TGTGCCACCAGTGATCAGGGGCGGGGGGAGTACAATGAGCAGTTCTTC.

This clone has only one observation. The genes are TRBV6-2 or TRBV6-3 and TRBJ2-2; no definite D call. This CDR3 is built from 14 residues. CDR1 and CDR2 (germline): MNHEY, SVGEGT. Trimming removed 5 bases at V and 4 bases at J, with 11 bases between. CDR3 sequence: CASSRRLATGELFF. The CDR3 nucleotides read TGTGCCAGCAGTCGCCGACTGGCCACCGGGGAGCTGTTTTTT.

CDR3: CASTLAGAPPYEQFF. The CDR3 coding sequence is TGTGCCAGCACTTTAGCGGGGGCCCCGCCGTATGAGCAGTTCTTC. V is TRBV14 and J is TRBJ2-1; 9 bases line up with TRBD2. The length of the CDR3 is 15 residues. V dropped 7 bases and J dropped 8; count of bases not matched to a gene: 12. The V gene's germline CDR1 is SGHDN and CDR2 FVKESK.

V and J are TRBV5-1 and TRBJ1-6; 8 positions match TRBD1. Germline V CDR1 and CDR2: SGHRS, YFSETQ. V lost 4 bases and J lost 8; bases outside the gene matches: 8. The CDR3 has 15 residues. The CDR3, as DNA: TGCGCCAGCAGCCCGTGGACAGGGCGAGATTCACCCCTCCACTTT. Amino acids: CASSPWTGRDSPLHF. Filled out from reference TRBV5-1 and TRBJ1-6, the complete variable domain reads KAGVTQTPRYLIKTRGQQVTLSCSPISGHRSVSWYQQTPGQGLQFLFEYFSETQRNKGNFPGRFSGRQFSNSRSEMNVSTLELGDSALYLCASSPWTGRDSPLHFGNGTRLTVT.

This chain links TRBV19 with TRBJ2-6; a weak D match, TRBD1 (6 bases). The germline V and J ends were trimmed by 3 bases and 4 bases, with 13 bases remaining between them. The CDR3 length is 16 residues. Germline CDR1 and CDR2: LNHDA and SQIVND (reference sequence). CDR3: CASSMFTGSGANVLTF. CDR3 nucleotides: TGTGCCAGTAGTATGTTCACAGGGTCGGGGGCCAACGTCCTGACTTTC.

This chain connects TRBV24-1 to TRBJ2-3, with D possibly matching TRBD1 (5 bases). The germline gives CDR1 KGHDR, CDR2 SFDVKD. This CDR3 is built from 15 residues. Trimming left V 1 base short and J 0 bases short, with 7 bases between. The CDR3 protein is CATSDFAGSTDTQYF. CDR3 coding DNA: TGTGCCACCAGTGATTTCGCAGGGAGCACAGATACGCAGTATTTT.

The sample holds one count of this clone. V gene TRBV25-1 combines with J gene TRBJ2-7; D gene uncertain. The CDR3 is 18 amino acids. Trimming took 1 base from V and 0 from J, leaving 19 bases between them. Germline CDR1 MGHDK, CDR2 SYGVNS. DNA for the CDR3: TGTGCCAGCAGTGAATCGGGTGTGGCACCCGTGGACTCCTACGAGCAGTACTTC. Amino acids: CASSESGVAPVDSYEQYF.

The chain combines TRBV30 with TRBJ1-5; perhaps TRBD1 as D (5 bases). The CDR3 covers 13 residues. Trimming stripped 0 bases from V and 5 bases from J, with 8 bases between. Germline CDR1 GTSNPN, CDR2 SVGIG (reference sequence). The CDR3 region has the DNA TGTGCCTGGAGTGTACGCAGGGATCAGCCCCAGCATTTT. Translating gives CAWSVRRDQPQHF.

V usage is TRBV20-1 and J usage is TRBJ1-2; 9 bases align to TRBD1. The CDR3 length is 14 residues. In germline, CDR1 is DFQATT, CDR2 SNEGSKA (reference sequence). Trimming cost V 3 bases and J 11 bases; bases outside gene matches: 13. The CDR3 DNA follows: TGCAGTGCTAGTCACCCGGGACAGGGTGATGCTTACACCTTC. Amino acids: CSASHPGQGDAYTF.

This clone has only a few counts. The chain recombines TRBV6-4 with TRBJ2-1; TRBD2 aligns across 7 bases. This CDR3 spans 13 amino acids. Germline assignment: CDR1 MRHNA and CDR2 SNTAGT. After removal of 8 bases from V and 2 bases from J, the junction contained 3 bases not matched to a gene. CDR3 region: CASSRGTYNEQFF. In DNA form, the CDR3 reads TGTGCCAGCTCGCGGGGGACCTACAATGAGCAGTTCTTC.

The rearrangement uses TRBV30 and TRBJ2-5; tentatively, D is TRBD2 (6 bases). The germline V gene has CDR1 GTSNPN and CDR2 SVGIG (reference sequence). This CDR3 spans 14 amino acids. V was shortened by 1 base and J by 4 bases, with 13 bases between the two germline ends. The CDR3 is CAWSGNLGGETQYF. In DNA, the CDR3 is TGTGCCTGGAGTGGGAACCTGGGGGGAGAGACCCAGTACTTC.

The CDR3 loop is CASSWSGRTGNTIYF. The CDR3 DNA reads as TGTGCCAGCAGTTGGTCGGGAAGAACAGGAAACACCATATATTTT. The chain couples TRBV27 to TRBJ1-3; no reliable D call. This CDR3 has 15 residues. V lost 4 bases to trimming and J lost 4 bases, with 14 bases between them. Germline V gives CDR1 MNHEY, CDR2 SMNVEV (reference sequence).

The chain couples TRBV7-9 to TRBJ2-7; TRBD2 might be the D (7 bases). Between the trimmed V and J ends, which lost 3 bases and 2 bases, there was a span of 14 bases. The CDR3 runs 15 residues. Germline V gene sequence: CDR1 SEHNR, CDR2 FQNEAQ (reference sequence). CDR3 nucleotides: TGTGCCAGCAGCTTCTGGAGGGGGGGGACCTACGAGCAGTACGTC. Residues: CASSFWRGGTYEQYV.

V is TRBV6-5 and J is TRBJ1-4; 7 nucleotides match TRBD1. CDR1 is MNHEY and CDR2 is SVGAGI in the germline V gene. Trimming removed 5 bases from V and 5 bases from J; junction bases left unmatched: 5. CDR3 size: 14 residues. CDR3 sequence: CASSPGQRNEKLFF. The DNA of the CDR3 is TGTGCCAGCAGTCCGGGACAGAGAAATGAAAAACTGTTTTTT.

This sequence joins TRBV5-1 and TRBJ1-1; D not certain. The CDR3 length is 11 residues. V lost 5 bases and J lost 2, with 4 bases in between. Germline CDR1 reads SGHRS; CDR2 reads YFSETQ. The CDR3 bases are TGCGCCAGCAGTTTAAACACTGAAGCTTTCTTT. Residues: CASSLNTEAFF.

This clone turned up a few times. This chain links TRBV28 with TRBJ2-5, with 10 bases identical to TRBD2. The CDR3 is made up of 15 amino acids. The germline V gene has CDR1 MDHEN and CDR2 SYDVKM. With 4 bases clipped from V and 5 bases from J, the junction kept 7 bases outside the gene matches. For the CDR3, the DNA is TGTGCCAGCAGTTCCGAGCGGGGGGGCAGGGAGACCCAGTACTTC. Translation gives CASSSERGGRETQYF.

The chain uses TRBV25-1 and TRBJ1-4; no clear D. CDR1 is MGHDK, CDR2 SYGVNS, per germline. The length of the CDR3 is 10 residues. Trimming shortened V by 9 bases and J by 8 bases, and 7 bases separated the two germline ends. The CDR3 bases are TGTGCCAGGCGGTCCGAAAAACTGTTTTTT. Encoded protein: CARRSEKLFF.

A remark on this clone: The junction shows a germline mismatch at one end, possibly a read error. The gene calls are TRBV19 and TRBJ2-5, with 8 bases lining up with TRBD2. The CDR3 has 14 amino acids. CDR1 is LNHDA, CDR2 SQIVND, per germline (reference sequence). The DNA of the CDR3 is TGTGCCAGTAGTCTCGGCGGGAGGACAGTGGCCCAATACTTC. It is translated as CASSLGGRTVAQYF.

A few counts support this clone. The V call is TRBV5-1, the J call TRBJ1-4; 8 bases match TRBD1. The CDR3 is 15 residues long. The V segment lost 2 bases and the J segment 4 bases; nucleotides outside the gene matches: 4. The germline CDR1 and CDR2 sequences are SGHRS and YFSETQ. For the CDR3, the DNA is TGCGCCAGCAGCTTCACGGGACAGGATAATGAAAAACTGTTTTTT. As protein: CASSFTGQDNEKLFF.

The chain employs TRBV5-4 and TRBJ2-3, with D possibly matching TRBD2 (6 bases). CDR1 and CDR2 from the germline V gene are SGHNT and YYREEE (reference sequence). This CDR3 comprises 17 residues. Deletions cut 2 bases from V and 6 bases from J, with 22 bases between. Written as DNA, the CDR3 is TGTGCCAGCAGCTTTGGTCGGGGGACCGGACTATTTGATACGCAGTATTTT. Translation gives CASSFGRGTGLFDTQYF. The variable domain in full, completed from reference TRBV5-4 and TRBJ2-3, reads ETGVTQSPTHLIKTRGQQVTLRCSSQSGHNTVSWYQQALGQGPQFIFQYYREEENGRGNFPPRFSGLQFPNYSSELNVNALELDDSALYLCASSFGRGTGLFDTQYFGPGTRLTVL.

The rearrangement joins TRBV5-4 to TRBJ2-2; D may be TRBD2 (6 bases). CDR3 length: 16 residues. V shed 0 bases and J shed 2 bases, with 11 bases lying between them. Germline V gene lookup returns CDR1 SGHNT and CDR2 YYREEE (reference sequence). The CDR3 region has the DNA TGTGCCAGCAGCTTGGTTAGCGGTCTTAACACCGGGGAGCTGTTTTTT. Translating gives CASSLVSGLNTGELFF. The full variable domain, in which reference TRBV5-4 and TRBJ2-2 provide the parts outside the CDR3, is ETGVTQSPTHLIKTRGQQVTLRCSSQSGHNTVSWYQQALGQGPQFIFQYYREEENGRGNFPPRFSGLQFPNYSSELNVNALELDDSALYLCASSLVSGLNTGELFFGEGSRLTVL.

The chain couples TRBV14 to TRBJ1-3, with 8 bases that match TRBD1. Germline V gives CDR1 SGHDN, CDR2 FVKESK. CDR3 length equals 14 residues. V dropped 1 base and J dropped 11; count of bases not matched to a gene: 7. CDR3 protein: CASSQGFNRGSIYF. The CDR3 region has the DNA TGTGCCAGCAGCCAAGGGTTTAACAGGGGGTCCATATATTTT.